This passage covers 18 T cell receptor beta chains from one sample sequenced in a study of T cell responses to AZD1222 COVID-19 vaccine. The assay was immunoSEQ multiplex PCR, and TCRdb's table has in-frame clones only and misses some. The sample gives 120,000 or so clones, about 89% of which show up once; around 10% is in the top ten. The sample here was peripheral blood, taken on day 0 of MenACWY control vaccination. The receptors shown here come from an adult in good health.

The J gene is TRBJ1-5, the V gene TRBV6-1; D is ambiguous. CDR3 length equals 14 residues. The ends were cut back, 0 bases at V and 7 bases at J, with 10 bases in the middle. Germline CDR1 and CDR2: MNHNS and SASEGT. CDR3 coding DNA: TGTGCCAGCAGTGAAGCAGGTATGAAACAGCCCCAGCATTTT. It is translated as CASSEAGMKQPQHF.

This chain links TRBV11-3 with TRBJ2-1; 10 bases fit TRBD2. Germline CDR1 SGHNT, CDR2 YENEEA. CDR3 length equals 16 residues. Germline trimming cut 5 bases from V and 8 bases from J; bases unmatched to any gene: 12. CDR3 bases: TGTGCCAGCAGCCTTCTCAGCGGGAGGGCCGGAGATGAGCAGTTCTTC. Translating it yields CASSLLSGRAGDEQFF.

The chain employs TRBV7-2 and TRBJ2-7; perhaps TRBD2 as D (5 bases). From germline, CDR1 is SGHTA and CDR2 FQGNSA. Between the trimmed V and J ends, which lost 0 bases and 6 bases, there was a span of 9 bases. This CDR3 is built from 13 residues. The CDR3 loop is CASSLAGVLEQYF. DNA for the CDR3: TGTGCCAGCAGCTTAGCGGGAGTACTCGAGCAGTACTTC.

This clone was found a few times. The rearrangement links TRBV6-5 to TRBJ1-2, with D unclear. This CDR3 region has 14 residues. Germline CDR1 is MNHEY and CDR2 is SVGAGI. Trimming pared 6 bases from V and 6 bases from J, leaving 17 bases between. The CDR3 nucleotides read TGTGCCAGCAGCCCAGCCGGCCCATCTCATGGCTACACCTTC. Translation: CASSPAGPSHGYTF.

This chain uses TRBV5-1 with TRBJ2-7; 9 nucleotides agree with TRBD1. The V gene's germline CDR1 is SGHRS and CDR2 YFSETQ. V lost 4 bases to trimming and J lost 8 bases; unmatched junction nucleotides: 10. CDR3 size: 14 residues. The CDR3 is CASSPGTGMDKQYF. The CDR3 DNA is TGCGCCAGCAGCCCGGGGACAGGGATGGACAAGCAGTACTTC.

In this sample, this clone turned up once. CDR3 loop: CATSASSRESSYNEQFF. CDR3 DNA sequence: TGTGCCACCAGTGCATCTTCTCGGGAGAGCTCCTACAATGAGCAGTTCTTC. The V call is TRBV24-1, the J call TRBJ2-1, with D possibly matching TRBD2 (6 bases). CDR1 is KGHDR and CDR2 is SFDVKD in the germline V gene. V gave up 5 bases and J gave up 0 bases, with 16 bases separating them. The CDR3 sequence is 17 residues long.

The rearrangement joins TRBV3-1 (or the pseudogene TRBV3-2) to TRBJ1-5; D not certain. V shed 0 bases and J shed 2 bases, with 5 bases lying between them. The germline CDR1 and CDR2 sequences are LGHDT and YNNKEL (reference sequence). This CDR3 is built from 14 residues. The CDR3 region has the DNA TGTGCCAGCAGCCAAGATTTTGGCAATCAGCCCCAGCATTTT. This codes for CASSQDFGNQPQHF.

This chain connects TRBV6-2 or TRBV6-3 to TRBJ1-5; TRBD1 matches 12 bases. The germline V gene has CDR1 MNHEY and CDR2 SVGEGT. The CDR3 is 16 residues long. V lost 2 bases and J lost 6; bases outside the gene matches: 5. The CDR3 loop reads CASSYGGQGAGQPQHF. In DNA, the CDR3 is TGTGCCAGCAGTTACGGGGGACAGGGGGCTGGTCAGCCCCAGCATTTT.

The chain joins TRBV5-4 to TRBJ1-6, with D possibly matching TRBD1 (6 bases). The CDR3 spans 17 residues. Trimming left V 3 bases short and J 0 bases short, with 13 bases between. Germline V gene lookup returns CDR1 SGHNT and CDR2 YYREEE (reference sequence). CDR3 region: CASSSYRESSYNSPLHF. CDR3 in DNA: TGTGCCAGCAGCTCGTACAGGGAGAGCTCCTATAATTCACCCCTCCACTTT.

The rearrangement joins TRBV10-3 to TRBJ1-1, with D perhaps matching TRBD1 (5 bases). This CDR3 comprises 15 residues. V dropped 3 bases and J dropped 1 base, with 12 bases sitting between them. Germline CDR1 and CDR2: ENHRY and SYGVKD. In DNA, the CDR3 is TGTGCCATCAGTGAAAGGGAGGGGACGAACACTGAAGCTTTCTTT. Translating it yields CAISEREGTNTEAFF.

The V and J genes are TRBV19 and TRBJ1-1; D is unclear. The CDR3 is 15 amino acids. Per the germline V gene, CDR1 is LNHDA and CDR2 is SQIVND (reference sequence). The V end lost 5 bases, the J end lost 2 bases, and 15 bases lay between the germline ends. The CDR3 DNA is TGTGCCAGTAGTCCCACGACATTACCCAACACTGAAGCTTTCTTT. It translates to CASSPTTLPNTEAFF.

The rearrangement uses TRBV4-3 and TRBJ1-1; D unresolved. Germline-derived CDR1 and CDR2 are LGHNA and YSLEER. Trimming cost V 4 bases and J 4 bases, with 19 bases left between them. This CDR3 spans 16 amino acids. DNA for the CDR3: TGCGCCAGCAGCCGCGACCTGTACACGGCGGTCACTGAAGCTTTCTTT. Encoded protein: CASSRDLYTAVTEAFF.

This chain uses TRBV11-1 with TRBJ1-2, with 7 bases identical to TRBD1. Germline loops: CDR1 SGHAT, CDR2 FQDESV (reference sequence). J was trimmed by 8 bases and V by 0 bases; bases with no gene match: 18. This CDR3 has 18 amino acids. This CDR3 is CASSLAGFRQGKSPGYTF. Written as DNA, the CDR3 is TGTGCCAGCAGCTTAGCTGGTTTCAGACAGGGAAAGTCGCCCGGCTACACCTTC.

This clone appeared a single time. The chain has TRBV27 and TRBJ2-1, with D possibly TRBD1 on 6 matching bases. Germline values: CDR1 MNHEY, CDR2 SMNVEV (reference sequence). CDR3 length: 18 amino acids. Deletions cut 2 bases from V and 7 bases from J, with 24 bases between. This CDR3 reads CASSLNVGGQLGKNEQFF. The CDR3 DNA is TGTGCCAGCAGTTTAAATGTAGGCGGACAGCTAGGAAAAAATGAGCAGTTCTTC.

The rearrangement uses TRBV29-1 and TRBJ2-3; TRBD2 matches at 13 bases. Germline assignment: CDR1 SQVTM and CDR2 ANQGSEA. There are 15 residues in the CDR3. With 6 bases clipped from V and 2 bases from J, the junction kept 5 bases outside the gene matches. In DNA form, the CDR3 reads TGCAGCGTGGGAGGGACTAGCGGGATCACAGATACGCAGTATTTT. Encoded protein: CSVGGTSGITDTQYF.

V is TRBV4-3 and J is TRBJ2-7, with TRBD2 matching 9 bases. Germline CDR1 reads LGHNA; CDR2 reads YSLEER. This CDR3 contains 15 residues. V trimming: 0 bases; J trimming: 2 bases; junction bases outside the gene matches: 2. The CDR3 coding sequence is TGCGCCAGCAGCCAAGATCTAGCGGGGACCTACGAGCAGTACTTC. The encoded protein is CASSQDLAGTYEQYF.

The CDR3: CASSLTSGSPRRYEQYF. The CDR3 nucleotides are TGTGCCAGCAGCTTGACTAGCGGGAGCCCTCGGCGCTACGAGCAGTACTTC. This chain links TRBV5-4 with TRBJ2-7; 11 bases agree with TRBD2. CDR1 is SGHNT and CDR2 is YYREEE in the germline V gene (reference sequence). Losses at the gene ends were 1 base for V and 3 bases for J; bases not matched to a gene: 9. The CDR3 length is 17 residues.

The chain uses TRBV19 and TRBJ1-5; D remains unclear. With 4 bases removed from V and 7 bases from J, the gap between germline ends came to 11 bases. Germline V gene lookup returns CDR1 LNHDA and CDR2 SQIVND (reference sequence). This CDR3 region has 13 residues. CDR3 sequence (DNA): TGTGCCAGTAGTAGGGAGGGATGGCAGCCCCAGCATTTT. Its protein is CASSREGWQPQHF.